One and the same sample provided the 22 T cell receptor beta chains below, sequenced in a study of blood T cell repertoires in COVID-19. The data were produced by immunoSEQ multiplex PCR, yet TCRdb's version contains in-frame clones alone and is incomplete. The sample lists about 230,000 clones; roughly 86% were seen once. The sequencing sample was made of PBMCs or T cells enriched from blood (not recorded which). Every receptor here comes from a woman younger than 45 with acute COVID-19.

V is TRBV5-6 and J is TRBJ2-7; D possibly corresponds to TRBD1 (6 bases). Germline CDR1 reads SGHDT; CDR2 reads YYEEEE. The CDR3 spans 14 residues. The V end lost 3 bases, the J end lost 2 bases, and 12 bases lay between the germline ends. CDR3 nucleotides: TGTGCCAGCAGCTCCGGGACAAGAACCTACGAGCAGTACTTC. It codes for CASSSGTRTYEQYF.

The chain combines TRBV7-2 with TRBJ1-2; the D is unclear. Trimming shortened V by 2 bases and J by 6 bases, and 10 bases separated the two germline ends. Germline V lookup: CDR1 SGHTA, CDR2 FQGNSA. The CDR3 runs to 13 residues. The CDR3 coding sequence is TGTGCCAGCAGCTTATACTGGCGGGATGGCTACACCTTC. Translation gives CASSLYWRDGYTF.

The chain has TRBV30 and TRBJ1-5; D is undetermined. This CDR3 has 13 amino acids. CDR1 is GTSNPN and CDR2 is SVGIG in the germline V gene (reference sequence). Trimming cost V 5 bases and J 1 base, with 9 bases left between them. In nucleotides, the CDR3 is TGTGCCTGGGCCAGAGGAAGCAATCAGCCCCAGCATTTT. It codes for CAWARGSNQPQHF.

V usage is TRBV11-2 and J usage is TRBJ2-7, with TRBD1 matching 9 bases. Germline V lookup: CDR1 SGHAT, CDR2 FQNNGV. Trimming removed 4 bases from V and 5 bases from J; junction bases left unmatched: 9. The CDR3 runs to 15 residues. CDR3 residues: CASSSSGTGQDEQYF. CDR3 DNA: TGTGCCAGCAGCTCCTCCGGGACAGGGCAAGACGAGCAGTACTTC.

The V and J genes are TRBV6-5 and TRBJ2-3; 11 bases map to TRBD2. V was pared by 8 bases and J by 3 bases, with 7 bases of the junction left unmatched. The V gene's germline CDR1 is MNHEY and CDR2 SVGAGI. The CDR3 consists of 15 residues. CDR3 region: CASQASSGGTDTQYF. The DNA of the CDR3 is TGTGCCAGCCAGGCTTCTAGCGGGGGGACAGATACGCAGTATTTT.

V is TRBV30 and J is TRBJ1-1, with D maybe TRBD1 (6 bases). V was pared by 5 bases and J by 4 bases, with 17 bases between. The CDR3 is made up of 14 amino acids. The germline CDR1 and CDR2 sequences are GTSNPN and SVGIG (reference sequence). The DNA of the CDR3 is TGTGCCTGGGGTGAACAGGGTTTGGGCACTGAAGCTTTCTTT. This sequence encodes CAWGEQGLGTEAFF.

The genes are TRBV30 and TRBJ2-5, with 9 bases that match TRBD1. V trimming: 3 bases; J trimming: 4 bases; junction bases outside the gene matches: 9. The V gene's germline CDR1 is GTSNPN and CDR2 SVGIG (reference sequence). The CDR3 totals 15 residues. The DNA for the CDR3 is TGTGCCTGGAGCTGGACAGGGGAAGGCGGAGAGACCCAGTACTTC. Translating gives CAWSWTGEGGETQYF.

J is TRBJ1-3 and V is TRBV5-1; D is possibly TRBD1 (6 bases). V lost 4 bases to trimming and J lost 0 bases, with 14 bases between them. This CDR3 is 16 amino acids long. The V gene's germline CDR1 is SGHRS and CDR2 YFSETQ. CDR3 sequence: CASSRGQPISGNTIYF. The CDR3 DNA reads as TGCGCCAGCAGCCGCGGACAGCCTATCTCTGGAAACACCATATATTTT.

This clone has only one observation. The CDR3 spells CASRGQGGTDTQYF. CDR3 DNA: TGTGCCAGTAGAGGACAGGGGGGCACAGATACGCAGTATTTT. J is TRBJ2-3 and V is TRBV19; the match to TRBD1 covers 10 bases. V dropped 6 bases and J dropped 1; count of bases not matched to a gene: 1. The CDR3 is 14 residues long. Looked up from germline, CDR1 is LNHDA and CDR2 is SQIVND (reference sequence).

V gene TRBV21-1 combines with J gene TRBJ1-1; no check of the table's D call, TRBD1, against the DNA was made. TRBV21-1 is a pseudogene segment. The CDR3 sequence is 20 residues long. CDR3 bases: TGTGCCAGCAGCACCCGATTTCTGGGACAGGTATATGGCATGAACACTGAAGCTTTCTTT. This encodes CASSTRFLGQVYGMNTEAFF.

The V gene is TRBV2, the J gene TRBJ1-1, with TRBD1 matching over 7 bases. The CDR3 runs 15 residues. Germline CDR1 SNHLY, CDR2 FYNNEI. J was trimmed by 7 bases and V by 8 bases; bases with no gene match: 16. CDR3 nucleotides: TGTGCCAGCCGGGGGCCCAGGGGGGCTCAAGGTGAAGCTTTCTTT. Protein sequence: CASRGPRGAQGEAFF.

Only one count was recorded for this clone. CDR3 DNA: TGTGCCAGCAGCCCAGTCAGGGGCACCCATGAAAAACTGTTTTTT. This sequence encodes CASSPVRGTHEKLFF. The J gene is TRBJ1-4, the V gene TRBV7-2, with a weak D call TRBD1 (6 bases). This CDR3 has 15 residues. The germline V and J ends were trimmed by 5 bases and 6 bases, with 16 bases remaining between them. Germline CDR1 reads SGHTA; CDR2 reads FQGNSA.

The V call is TRBV2, the J call TRBJ2-1, with 14 nucleotides matching TRBD2. V lost 3 bases to trimming and J lost 4 bases; unmatched junction nucleotides: 14. The CDR3 runs 20 residues. The V gene's germline CDR1 is SNHLY and CDR2 FYNNEI. CDR3 DNA sequence: TGTGCCAGCAGTGAGCCGGGACTAGCGGGGGACCCAAAAATATACAATGAGCAGTTCTTC. This translates into CASSEPGLAGDPKIYNEQFF.

The rearrangement joins TRBV5-4 to TRBJ2-3; 8 nucleotides align to TRBD2. This CDR3 contains 16 residues. Germline V gene sequence: CDR1 SGHNT, CDR2 YYREEE (reference sequence). V gave up 4 bases and J gave up 1 base; unmatched junction bases: 8. The CDR3 DNA sequence: TGTGCCAGCAGCGGCACGGGAGCGGGGGGCACAGATACGCAGTATTTT. Translation: CASSGTGAGGTDTQYF. Supplemented by reference TRBV5-4 and TRBJ2-3, the full variable domain reads ETGVTQSPTHLIKTRGQQVTLRCSSQSGHNTVSWYQQALGQGPQFIFQYYREEENGRGNFPPRFSGLQFPNYSSELNVNALELDDSALYLCASSGTGAGGTDTQYFGPGTRLTVL.

V and J are TRBV6-5 and TRBJ2-7; D possibly corresponds to TRBD1 (7 bases). The CDR3 is 15 amino acids. Germline V gene lookup returns CDR1 MNHEY and CDR2 SVGAGI. Trimming stripped 6 bases from V and 2 bases from J, with 17 bases between. For the CDR3, the DNA is TGTGCCAGCAGGTGGGCGGGGACAGAGACCTACGAGCAGTACTTC. This sequence encodes CASRWAGTETYEQYF.

V gene TRBV9 combines with J gene TRBJ1-1; tentatively, D is TRBD1 (5 bases). The V end was cut by 4 bases, the J end by 6 bases, with 16 bases between. CDR3 length: 14 amino acids. Germline V gene data show CDR1 as SGDLS and CDR2 as YYNGEE. The CDR3 loop reads CASSFSSGDPEAFF. CDR3 bases: TGTGCCAGCAGCTTCAGTTCGGGGGACCCTGAAGCTTTCTTT.

The chain is built from TRBV4-1 and TRBJ1-4; D remains ambiguous. The germline V gene encodes CDR1 MGHRA and CDR2 YSYEKL. CDR3 length: 17 residues. V dropped 2 bases and J dropped 7 bases, with 20 bases sitting between them. This CDR3 reads CASSQREPGPRPEKLFF. CDR3 DNA sequence: TGCGCCAGCAGCCAACGGGAGCCGGGCCCCAGGCCTGAAAAACTGTTTTTT.

The rearrangement links TRBV3-1 (or the pseudogene TRBV3-2) to TRBJ1-2, with TRBD1 matching over 7 bases. The CDR3 has 14 amino acids. The junction had 3 bases not matched to a gene; V was cut back by 3 bases and J by 2 bases. Germline V gene lookup returns CDR1 LGHDT and CDR2 YNNKEL (reference sequence). CDR3 sequence (DNA): TGTGCCAGCAGCCAGTCGACAGGGAACTATGGCTACACCTTC. Protein: CASSQSTGNYGYTF.

The genes are TRBV18 and TRBJ1-2, with no clear D. V was pared by 3 bases and J by 4 bases, with 15 bases between. CDR3 length equals 15 residues. Looked up from germline, CDR1 is KGHSH and CDR2 is LQKENI. CDR3 region: CASSPARLVSYGYTF. CDR3 nucleotides: TGTGCCAGCTCACCCGCCAGACTAGTTAGCTATGGCTACACCTTC. Drawing the rest from reference TRBV18 and TRBJ1-2, the complete variable domain is NAGVMQNPRHLVRRRGQEARLRCSPMKGHSHVYWYRQLPEEGLKFMVYLQKENIIDESGMPKERFSAEFPKEGPSILRIQQVVRGDSAAYFCASSPARLVSYGYTFGSGTRLTVV.

V gene TRBV28 combines with J gene TRBJ2-4, with 9 bases that match TRBD1. CDR1 is MDHEN, CDR2 SYDVKM, per germline. This CDR3 region has 15 residues. The ends lost 7 bases at V and 8 bases at J; junction bases unmatched: 12. The CDR3 protein is CASTSAKQGADIQYF. In DNA form, the CDR3 reads TGTGCCAGCACCTCGGCCAAACAGGGGGCAGACATTCAGTACTTC.

The V gene is TRBV15, the J gene TRBJ1-4, with 7 bases identical to TRBD1. Germline V gives CDR1 LNHNV, CDR2 YYDKDF (reference sequence). The J segment lost 8 bases and the V segment lost 3 bases, leaving 9 bases of the junction unmatched. The CDR3 covers 15 residues. The DNA of the CDR3 is TGTGCCACCAGCAGCCCCGAGGGGGCCCAGGAAAAACTGTTTTTT. As protein: CATSSPEGAQEKLFF. The entire variable domain, with the rest obtained from reference TRBV15 and TRBJ1-4, is as follows: DAMVIQNPRYQVTQFGKPVTLSCSQTLNHNVMYWYQQKSSQAPKLLFHYYDKDFNNEADTPDNFQSRRPNTSFCFLDIRSPGLGDTAMYLCATSSPEGAQEKLFFGSGTQLSVL.

The CDR3 sequence is CASSPTGKHEKLFF. The CDR3, as DNA: TGTGCCAGCAGCCCGACAGGGAAGCATGAAAAACTGTTTTTT. V is TRBV11-2 and J is TRBJ1-4, with 7 bases matching TRBD1. V was clipped by 5 bases and J by 6 bases; unmatched bases: 6. The CDR3 consists of 14 residues. Germline CDR1 SGHAT, CDR2 FQNNGV.